These 14 T cell receptor beta chains were sequenced from one sample in a study of T cell repertoires in cytomegalovirus infection. These receptors lack a known antigen. MiXCR, run by TCRdb on the reads, gives a single entry per CDR3 protein. Of tens of thousands of distinct CDR3 sequences listed, 20% to 25% are singletons. Sequences were derived from CD8+ T cells from cultured PBMCs, sampled from culture after CMV antigen stimulation. The receptors were sampled from a human donor in good health (CMV status not recorded). Some clones in this sample may be carry-over from other donors' samples.

A word on this clonotype: A read error may produce the germline difference seen at one junction end. The chain joins TRBV28 to TRBJ1-5, with D possibly matching TRBD1 (6 bases). CDR3 length: 16 residues. Germline V CDR1 and CDR2: MDHEN, SYDVKM. As DNA, the CDR3 is TGTGTCAGCAGTGTAGAAGGGGGGCATCTAAATCAGCCCCAGCATTTT. It specifies CVSSVEGGHLNQPQHF.

In its sample, this clonotype was seen a few times. The chain has TRBV14 and TRBJ2-7; the match to TRBD2 covers 11 bases. V lost 2 bases to trimming and J lost 2 bases; unmatched junction nucleotides: 5. CDR3 length: 16 residues. Germline lookup yields CDR1 SGHDN and CDR2 FVKESK. CDR3 sequence: CASSQMGLAEPYEQYF. The CDR3 DNA reads as TGTGCCAGCAGCCAAATGGGACTAGCGGAGCCCTACGAGCAGTACTTC.

This chain connects TRBV12-3 or TRBV12-4 to TRBJ2-1; 14 positions agree with TRBD2. The ends lost 11 bases at V and 5 bases at J; junction bases unmatched: 5. The CDR3 spans 14 residues. The CDR3 spells CAGATSGRDNEQFF. The CDR3 coding sequence is TGTGCCGGGGCGACTAGCGGGAGGGACAATGAGCAGTTCTTC.

V is TRBV20-1 and J is TRBJ1-1, with 7 nucleotides matching TRBD1. The V segment lost 6 bases and the J segment 1 base; nucleotides outside the gene matches: 5. The CDR3 has 13 residues. The germline gives CDR1 DFQATT, CDR2 SNEGSKA (reference sequence). CDR3 loop: CSADTGENTEAFF. The CDR3 region has the DNA TGCAGTGCCGACACAGGGGAGAACACTGAAGCTTTCTTT.

This rearrangement joins TRBV6-1 to TRBJ2-7; TRBD1 agrees at 7 bases. Germline values: CDR1 MNHNS, CDR2 SASEGT. V gave up 3 bases and J gave up 1 base; unmatched junction bases: 24. This CDR3 contains 21 residues. The DNA for the CDR3 is TGTGCCAGCAGTGATTGGTGGAAGCTTCGGGAAGGGGGCTGGGATTCCTACGAGCAGTACTTC. As protein: CASSDWWKLREGGWDSYEQYF.

Here the CDR3 reads CASTLGARETQYF. The CDR3 nucleotides read TGTGCCAGCACCCTTGGGGCAAGAGAGACCCAGTACTTC. This chain connects TRBV12-3 or TRBV12-4 to TRBJ2-5; tentative D call: TRBD1 (5 bases). Trimming removed 7 bases at V and 4 bases at J, with 13 bases between. CDR3 length: 13 amino acids.

This clonotype was observed a handful of times. V and J are TRBV7-6 and TRBJ2-5; 13 bases map to TRBD2. V dropped 2 bases and J dropped 5; count of bases not matched to a gene: 5. The CDR3 consists of 16 residues. Germline CDR1 reads SGHVS; CDR2 reads FNYEAQ. The CDR3 here is CASSLTSGGARETQYF. For the CDR3, the DNA is TGTGCCAGCAGCTTAACTAGCGGGGGGGCCAGGGAGACCCAGTACTTC.

The chain employs TRBV7-9 and TRBJ2-7; D call uncertain. With 0 bases removed from V and 12 bases from J, the gap between germline ends came to 12 bases. The length of the CDR3 is 12 residues. Germline assignment: CDR1 SEHNR and CDR2 FQNEAQ (reference sequence). Here the CDR3 DNA reads TGTGCCAGCAGCTTAGCGGATAGGGATTGGTACTTC. Translating gives CASSLADRDWYF.

This clonotype has only a few counts. DNA for the CDR3: TGTGCCAGCAGCCCAGGGACTTTCGGGGATTCTGGAAACACCATATATTTT. Residues: CASSPGTFGDSGNTIYF. V gene TRBV7-8 combines with J gene TRBJ1-3, with D perhaps matching TRBD1 (5 bases). The CDR3 covers 17 residues. The germline V and J ends were trimmed by 5 bases and 1 base, with 18 bases remaining between them. Per germline, CDR1 SGHVS and CDR2 FQNEAQ.

This clonotype was recorded a few times. J is TRBJ2-7 and V is TRBV7-8; 7 bases fit TRBD2. Unmatched junction bases numbered 6, after V lost 8 bases and J lost 5 bases. The CDR3 has 12 amino acids. The germline CDR1 and CDR2 sequences are SGHVS and FQNEAQ. The CDR3 DNA follows: TGTGCCAGCGAAAGCGGGACGAACGAGCAGTACTTC. It codes for CASESGTNEQYF.

This sequence joins TRBV7-9 and TRBJ2-1; 11 nucleotides align to TRBD2. The CDR3 totals 17 residues. Trimming took 4 bases from V and 8 from J; bases not matched to a gene: 13. From germline, CDR1 is SEHNR and CDR2 FQNEAQ (reference sequence). The CDR3 DNA is TGTGCCAGCAGCTCCCCATCACTAGCGGGAGTCTTGGATGAGCAGTTCTTC. Protein sequence: CASSSPSLAGVLDEQFF.

This clonotype was detected a few times. The chain has TRBV6-5 and TRBJ2-7; 8 bases fit TRBD2. Trimming removed 7 bases from V and 1 base from J; junction bases left unmatched: 9. The CDR3 extends over 15 amino acids. Per the germline V gene, CDR1 is MNHEY and CDR2 is SVGAGI. The CDR3 here is CASTETSGPSYEQYF. The CDR3 bases are TGTGCCAGCACCGAAACTAGCGGACCTTCCTACGAGCAGTACTTC.

This clonotype occurred a few times. The chain joins TRBV7-2 to TRBJ2-7; tentative D call: TRBD1 (5 bases). V dropped 5 bases and J dropped 5 bases, with 10 bases sitting between them. The germline gives CDR1 SGHTA, CDR2 FQGNSA. The CDR3 has 12 amino acids. Written as DNA, the CDR3 is TGTGCCAGCAGCCTGACAGACCACGAGCAGTACTTC. This codes for CASSLTDHEQYF.

This clonotype was recorded a few times. In DNA form, the CDR3 reads TGTGCCATCAGTGAAGCAGGAGATTACTACGAGCAGTACTTC. This gives the protein CAISEAGDYYEQYF. The chain links TRBV10-3 to TRBJ2-7; D remains unclear. V gave up 3 bases and J gave up 3 bases, with 12 bases separating them. CDR3 length: 14 amino acids. Germline V CDR1 and CDR2: ENHRY, SYGVKD.